This entry features one T cell receptor beta chain sequence. Antigen specificity is unknown. A read error may be the cause here, since a much bigger clone is one base away. In this CDR3 the conserved last residue, phenylalanine or tryptophan, is missing, so a read error is likely. The data were obtained in a study of early T cells in non-severe SARS-CoV-2 infection. Study summary: Chains stayed unpaired after sequencing of bulk RNA from unsorted whole blood. Study-level results: Database matching using VDJdb favored anti-spike CD8 responses, with private and CD4 specificities left missing.

Individual cDNA molecules carried attached unique molecular identifiers. TCRdb fed the 5' RACE reads into MiXCR, producing one record per CDR3 protein. The sample carries over 45,000 distinct CDR3 sequences, more than 9% recorded once. The CDR3 is 11 residues long. V was pared by 5 bases and J by 1 base, with 3 bases between. The V gene's germline CDR1 is SGHTA and CDR2 FQGNSA. This receptor was taken from an adult who was a healthcare worker with PCR-confirmed SARS-CoV-2 infection or an uninfected control (not recorded which). Sequencing was carried out using whole blood. V gene TRBV7-2 combines with J gene TRBJ2-7; D gene unclear. The CDR3 DNA reads TGTGCCAGCAGCCCATCCTACGAGCAGTACTCC. Its protein product is CASSPSYEQYS.